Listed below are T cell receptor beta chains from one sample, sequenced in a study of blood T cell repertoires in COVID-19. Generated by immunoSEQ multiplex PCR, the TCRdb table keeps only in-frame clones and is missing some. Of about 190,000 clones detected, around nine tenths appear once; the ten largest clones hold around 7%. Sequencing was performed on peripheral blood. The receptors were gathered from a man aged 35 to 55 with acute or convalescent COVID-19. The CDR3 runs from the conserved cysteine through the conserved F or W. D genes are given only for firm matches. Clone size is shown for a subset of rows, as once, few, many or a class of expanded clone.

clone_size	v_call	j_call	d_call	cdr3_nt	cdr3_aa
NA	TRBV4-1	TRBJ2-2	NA	TGCGCCAGCGCTTTGGGGACATTCGCGAACACCGGGGAGCTGTTTTTT	CASALGTFANTGELFF
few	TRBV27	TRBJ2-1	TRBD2	TGTGCCAGCAGATATAGCGGGGGACTCAACAATGAGCAGTTCTTC	CASRYSGGLNNEQFF
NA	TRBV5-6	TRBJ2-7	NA	TGTGCCAGCAGCTTGGCAGGGAAAACCGCCTACGAGCAGTACTTC	CASSLAGKTAYEQYF
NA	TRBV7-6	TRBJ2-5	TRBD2	TGTGCCAGCAGCTTAAGGACTAGCGGTCGGGAGACCCAGTACTTC	CASSLRTSGRETQYF
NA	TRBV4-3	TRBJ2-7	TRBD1	TGCGCCAGCAGCCAAGATGGGACAGGACGCTACGAGCAGTACTTC	CASSQDGTGRYEQYF
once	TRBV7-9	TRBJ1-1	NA	TGTGCCAGCAGCCTCACCCGGGGGGGGTACACTGAAGCTTTCTTT	CASSLTRGGYTEAFF
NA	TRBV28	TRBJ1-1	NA	TGTGCTTCGGAGGCTCGGGCTGAAGCTTTCTTT	CASEARAEAFF
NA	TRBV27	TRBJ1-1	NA	TGTGCCACCCACCGGGACACTGAAGCTTTCTTT	CATHRDTEAFF
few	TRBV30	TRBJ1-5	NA	TGTGCCTGGAGTCAACAGGGTCGCCAGCCCCAGCATTTT	CAWSQQGRQPQHF
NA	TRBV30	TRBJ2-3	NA	TGTGCCTGGAGTGTAAGGACTAGCACAGATACGCAGTATTTT	CAWSVRTSTDTQYF
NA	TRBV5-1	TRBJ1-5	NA	TGCGCCAGCAGCTTCGGACCAGGTGGGGGGAGCAATCAGCCCCAGCATTTT	CASSFGPGGGSNQPQHF
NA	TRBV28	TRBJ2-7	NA	TGTGCCAGCAGTTCCTCCGGGACACCCCCCTACGAGCAGTACTTC	CASSSSGTPPYEQYF
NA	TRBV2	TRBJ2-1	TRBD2	TGTGCCAGCAGTGGCCGGGGGGGATTCAATGAGCAGTTCTTC	CASSGRGGFNEQFF
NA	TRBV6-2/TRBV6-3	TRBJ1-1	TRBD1	TGTGCCAGCAGTTCGGACAGGGGGAACACTGAAGCTTTCTTT	CASSSDRGNTEAFF
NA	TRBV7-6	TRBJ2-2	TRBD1	TGTGCCAGCAGCTTAGAGTACAGGGGGACCGGGGAGCTGTTTTTT	CASSLEYRGTGELFF
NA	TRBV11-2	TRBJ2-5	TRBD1	TGTGCCAGCAGCCGTGGGACAGTTCCGTACCAAGAGACCCAGTACTTC	CASSRGTVPYQETQYF
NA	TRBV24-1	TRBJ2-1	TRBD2	TGTGCCACCAGTGACCTGAGCGGGGGGGACTACAATGAGCAGTTCTTC	CATSDLSGGDYNEQFF
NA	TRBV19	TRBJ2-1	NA	TGTGCCAGTAGTCCTTCGGGGTCCTACAATGAGCAGTTCTTC	CASSPSGSYNEQFF
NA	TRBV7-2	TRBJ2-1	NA	TGTGCCAGCAGCTTATCGGGTTTCGCGGGCAATGAGCAGTTCTTC	CASSLSGFAGNEQFF
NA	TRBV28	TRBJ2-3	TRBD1	TGTGCCAGCAGTTTATTATCGACAGGGAGCACAGATACGCAGTATTTT	CASSLLSTGSTDTQYF
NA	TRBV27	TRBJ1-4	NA	TGTGCCAGCAGTTTATTGGGGACCGGGGGTAATGAAAAACTGTTTTTT	CASSLLGTGGNEKLFF
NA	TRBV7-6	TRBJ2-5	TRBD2	TGTGCCAGCAGCTTAGCTAGCGGGGGTTACCGGGGGACCCAGTACTTC	CASSLASGGYRGTQYF